These T cell receptor beta chains were read from a single sample in a study of cytomegalovirus exposure and HLA in healthy donors. The data were produced by immunoSEQ multiplex PCR, yet TCRdb's version contains in-frame clones alone and is incomplete. Of tens of thousands of clones listed, around three quarters are singletons. The sequencing input was PBMCs. These receptors came from a man in his sixties in good health and CMV-seronegative. The CDR3 runs from the conserved cysteine through the conserved F or W. Each record gives: CDR3 length, D gene, V gene, J gene, clone size, CDR3 DNA, CDR3 protein. D genes are given only for firm matches. Clone size is stated in some rows and not others, as once, few, many or a class when expanded.

16	TRBD2	TRBV10-3	TRBJ2-2	NA	TGTGCCTCCACCGTGGCTAGCGGGAGGAGGACCGGGGAGCTGTTTTTT	CASTVASGRRTGELFF
15	TRBD1	TRBV5-1	TRBJ2-3	NA	TGCGCCAGCAGCTTTTCGGGACAGCTCACAGATACGCAGTATTTT	CASSFSGQLTDTQYF
13	NA	TRBV5-6	TRBJ2-1	few	TGTGCCAGCAGCCGCGGACTGAACAATGAGCAGTTCTTC	CASSRGLNNEQFF
14	NA	TRBV7-8	TRBJ1-2	NA	TGTGCCAGCAGCTTAGCCGTGGGCGGGGATGGCTACACCTTC	CASSLAVGGDGYTF
16	TRBD1	TRBV7-2	TRBJ1-5	NA	TGTGCCAGCAGCTTAACAGGGGCGGCTAGCAATCAGCCCCAGCATTTT	CASSLTGAASNQPQHF
13	TRBD2	TRBV7-2	TRBJ2-5	NA	TGTGCCAGCAGCTTCGCGGGGGAAGAGACCCAGTACTTC	CASSFAGEETQYF
14	NA	TRBV12-5	TRBJ2-1	NA	TGTGCTAGTGGTTTGGTACGGGGGGCCGATGAGCAGTTCTTC	CASGLVRGADEQFF
15	TRBD1	TRBV19	TRBJ1-4	NA	TGTGCCAGTAGTCTCACCGGGACAGTCAATGAAAAACTGTTTTTT	CASSLTGTVNEKLFF
16	NA	TRBV9	TRBJ2-2	NA	TGTGCCAGCAGTCAAAGAGGGGGGGCGGACACCGGGGAGCTGTTTTTT	CASSQRGGADTGELFF
14	NA	TRBV19	TRBJ2-7	NA	TGTGCCACGCACGGCGGCCAGGGTATCAACGAGCAGTACTTC	CATHGGQGINEQYF
14	TRBD2	TRBV7-2	TRBJ2-4	few	TGTGCCAGCAGCTCTAGCGGGAGGGCGAACATTCAGTACTTC	CASSSSGRANIQYF
17	TRBD1	TRBV9	TRBJ1-4	NA	TGTGCCAGCAGCGTAGCTCTCCCGGGACAGAGTAATGAAAAACTGTTTTTT	CASSVALPGQSNEKLFF
14	NA	TRBV6-5	TRBJ2-5	NA	TGTGCCAGCAGAACGCCTGGGACTCAAGAGACCCAGTACTTC	CASRTPGTQETQYF
14	TRBD2	TRBV5-5	TRBJ2-7	once	TGTGCCAGCAGCTGGGGACTAGCGTTGAACGAGCAGTACTTC	CASSWGLALNEQYF
13	NA	TRBV25-1	TRBJ1-4	once	TGTGCCAGCAAGCGGGAGGGTTATGAAAAACTGTTTTTT	CASKREGYEKLFF
13	NA	TRBV11-3	TRBJ2-3	NA	TGTGCCAGCAGCTTACTACTCGGGGATACGCAGTATTTT	CASSLLLGDTQYF
16	NA	TRBV29-1	TRBJ2-3	NA	TGCAGCGTTGAGGACTACATTCCTAGCGGCACAGATACGCAGTATTTT	CSVEDYIPSGTDTQYF
19	TRBD2	TRBV5-1	TRBJ2-3	NA	TGCGCCAGCAGCTTCGGCGGGTATAGCGGGGACCCGAGGACAGATACGCAGTATTTT	CASSFGGYSGDPRTDTQYF
15	TRBD1	TRBV19	TRBJ1-5	NA	TGTGCCAGTAGCGGACAGGGATTAATCGATCAGCCCCAGCATTTT	CASSGQGLIDQPQHF
13	NA	TRBV29-1	TRBJ2-5	NA	TGCAGCGTTCTAGGGGAAAGGCAAGAGACCCAGTACTTC	CSVLGERQETQYF
16	TRBD2	TRBV5-1	TRBJ2-5	NA	TGCGCCAGCAGCTTGGAGGTCGGGGGGGGCCCAGAGACCCAGTACTTC	CASSLEVGGGPETQYF
14	NA	TRBV5-1	TRBJ2-7	once	TGCGCCAGCAGCCCACGACAGGACTCCTACGAGCAGTACTTC	CASSPRQDSYEQYF
15	TRBD1	TRBV12-5	TRBJ2-2	NA	TGTGCTAGTGGCCCCAGGGACAGGCTCACCGGGGAGCTGTTTTTT	CASGPRDRLTGELFF
14	TRBD1	TRBV2	TRBJ2-7	once	TGTGCCAGCAGCCCGGGACAGGGACCATGGGAGCAGTACTTC	CASSPGQGPWEQYF
16	NA	TRBV10-3	TRBJ2-1	NA	TGTGCCATCAGTGAGAGTATGGCGGGGATTTACAATGAGCAGTTCTTC	CAISESMAGIYNEQFF
14	NA	TRBV5-4	TRBJ2-1	NA	TGTGCCAGCAGCTTGGCTAGCTCCTACAATGAGCAGTTCTTC	CASSLASSYNEQFF
15	TRBD1	TRBV7-9	TRBJ1-2	NA	TGTGCCAGCAGCTTAGCCGGGACCAGGGGGTACGGCTACACCTTC	CASSLAGTRGYGYTF
14	NA	TRBV6-1	TRBJ2-6	NA	TGTGCCAGCAGTTTTTCAGCTGGGGCCAACGTCCTGACTTTC	CASSFSAGANVLTF
15	TRBD1	TRBV2	TRBJ1-5	few	TGTGCCAGCAGTGAATCCCGACAGGGACGACAGCCCCAGCATTTT	CASSESRQGRQPQHF
12	NA	TRBV29-1	TRBJ1-5	NA	TGCAGCGTGGGACTGCCCGATCAGCCCCAGCATTTT	CSVGLPDQPQHF
16	TRBD2	TRBV18	TRBJ2-3	few	TGTGCCAGCTCAACCGGCGGGGGGGGGAGCACAGATACGCAGTATTTT	CASSTGGGGSTDTQYF
16	TRBD2	TRBV10-3	TRBJ2-1	NA	TGTGCCATCAGTGAATCGACTAGCGGGACATACAATGAGCAGCTCTTC	CAISESTSGTYNEQLF
18	NA	TRBV5-4	TRBJ1-3	few	TGTGCCAGCAGCTCCCATGGGCCCCAGGGTTACTCTGGAAACACCATATATTTT	CASSSHGPQGYSGNTIYF